The 22 T cell receptor beta chains below come from one sample, sequenced in a study of CD8 T cells in ankylosing spondylitis. One entry per CDR3 protein results from TCRdb running MiXCR on the 5' RACE reads. The repertoire holds 350,000 to 400,000 distinct CDR3 sequences, with 20% to 25% as singletons. Sequencing was carried out using blood, either unsorted or a sorted T cell fraction (not recorded which). Source of these receptors: a male donor with ankylosing spondylitis or in good health (not recorded which).

The genes are TRBV27 and TRBJ2-1; D not certain. Trimming left V 3 bases short and J 4 bases short, with 10 bases between. The germline V gene has CDR1 MNHEY and CDR2 SMNVEV (reference sequence). The CDR3 is 14 residues long. This CDR3 reads CASSFGQQYNEQFF. CDR3 in DNA: TGTGCCAGCAGTTTCGGGCAGCAATACAATGAGCAGTTCTTC.

A few counts support this clonotype. V and J are TRBV29-1 and TRBJ2-7, with 7 bases fitting TRBD1. The CDR3 has 18 residues. The germline gives CDR1 SQVTM, CDR2 ANQGSEA. After removal of 5 bases from V and 0 bases from J, the junction contained 19 bases not matched to a gene. This chain's CDR3 is CSVKIGRVRDSFSYEQYF. In DNA, the CDR3 is TGCAGCGTTAAAATCGGTCGGGTCAGGGACAGTTTCTCCTACGAGCAGTACTTC.

This clonotype has a handful of counts. The chain couples TRBV7-9 to TRBJ2-1; 10 bases are shared with TRBD1. The CDR3 spans 12 residues. V lost 10 bases, J lost 7 bases, and 4 bases stayed unmatched. Germline CDR1 is SEHNR and CDR2 is FQNEAQ (reference sequence). The CDR3 nucleotides are TGTGCCACCGGGACAGGGGTAAATGAGCAGTTCTTC. This translates into CATGTGVNEQFF.

The chain combines TRBV4-1 with TRBJ2-4; 8 nucleotides agree with TRBD1. CDR1 and CDR2 (germline): MGHRA, YSYEKL. With V trimmed by 1 base and J by 3 bases, 2 bases remained unmatched. This CDR3 is built from 15 residues. The CDR3 DNA sequence: TGCGCCAGCAGCCAAGCGACAGGGGACAAAAACATTCAGTACTTC. Its protein is CASSQATGDKNIQYF.

The chain uses TRBV5-1 and TRBJ2-5; TRBD2 agrees at 8 bases. Germline V gene data show CDR1 as SGHRS and CDR2 as YFSETQ. The V gene end was trimmed by 1 base and the J gene end by 0 bases; junction bases not matched to a gene: 11. This CDR3 comprises 18 residues. CDR3 coding DNA: TGCGCCAGCAGCTTGTCTCCAGCGGGGGCACATCACCAAGAGACCCAGTACTTC. It specifies CASSLSPAGAHHQETQYF.

V is TRBV10-3 and J is TRBJ2-1, with D perhaps TRBD2 (5 bases). CDR1 is ENHRY and CDR2 is SYGVKD in the germline V gene. CDR3 length: 13 amino acids. Trimming left V 0 bases short and J 10 bases short, with 10 bases between. The CDR3 coding sequence is TGTGCCATCAGTGAGTCTGGGAGTGAGGAGCAGTTCTTC. Its translation is CAISESGSEEQFF.

This clonotype was recorded a few times. V and J are TRBV6-2 or TRBV6-3 and TRBJ2-7; the D gene is possibly TRBD2 (6 bases). Germline CDR1 and CDR2: MNHEY and SVGEGT. CDR3 length equals 17 residues. Between the trimmed V and J ends, which lost 6 bases and 3 bases, there was a span of 24 bases. The CDR3 sequence: CASSPGGDLPPYYEQYF. As DNA, the CDR3 is TGTGCCAGCAGCCCCGGAGGGGACCTTCCTCCGTACTACGAGCAGTACTTC.

This clonotype was detected a few times. The J gene is TRBJ2-2, the V gene TRBV20-1, with TRBD2 matching 12 bases. Germline CDR1 reads DFQATT; CDR2 reads SNEGSKA (reference sequence). J lost 6 bases, V lost 3 bases, and 5 bases had no gene match. This CDR3 is built from 15 residues. The CDR3 sequence: CSARTSGGGAGELFF. The DNA of the CDR3 is TGCAGTGCTAGGACTAGCGGGGGAGGGGCCGGGGAGCTGTTTTTT.

This chain connects TRBV20-1 to TRBJ2-1; 9 nucleotides match TRBD2. V lost 0 bases to trimming and J lost 5 bases; unmatched junction nucleotides: 5. CDR1 DFQATT and CDR2 SNEGSKA come from the germline V gene (reference sequence). The CDR3 covers 15 residues. CDR3 nucleotide sequence: TGCAGTGCTAGAGATCAGGCTAGCGGGGACAATGAGCAGTTCTTC. Protein sequence: CSARDQASGDNEQFF.

The sample holds a few counts of this clonotype. The genes are TRBV7-9 and TRBJ2-1; D may be TRBD2 (6 bases). The CDR3 consists of 14 residues. The V end lost 9 bases, the J end lost 4 bases, and 16 bases lay between the germline ends. Per germline, CDR1 SEHNR and CDR2 FQNEAQ (reference sequence). CDR3 sequence (DNA): TGTGCCAGTAAGGGCGGGAAAGGGTACAATGAGCAGTTCTTC. The encoded protein is CASKGGKGYNEQFF.

This clonotype was counted only a few times. The chain has TRBV25-1 and TRBJ2-5; D is possibly TRBD2 (6 bases). Trimming stripped 1 base from V and 5 bases from J, with 11 bases between. The CDR3 loop spans 14 amino acids. Germline CDR1 MGHDK, CDR2 SYGVNS. CDR3 loop: CASSEWGELETQYF. For the CDR3, the DNA is TGTGCCAGCAGTGAATGGGGGGAGTTGGAGACCCAGTACTTC.

This clonotype has just a few counts. The chain uses TRBV29-1 and TRBJ2-2; D not certain. CDR3 length: 13 residues. The V end was cut by 4 bases, the J end by 3 bases, with 9 bases between. CDR1 and CDR2 (germline): SQVTM, ANQGSEA. The CDR3 nucleotides are TGCAGCGTTGGGCAATTAGACACCGGGGAGCTGTTTTTT. Translated, it gives CSVGQLDTGELFF.

The chain uses TRBV7-3 and TRBJ2-2; D is possibly TRBD2 (7 bases). V lost 11 bases, J lost 0 bases, and 25 bases lay in between. Germline loops: CDR1 SGHTA, CDR2 FQGTGA. CDR3 length: 18 residues. The CDR3 spells CALSSPWRGTPNTGELFF. The DNA of the CDR3 is TGTGCCCTCAGTTCCCCTTGGCGGGGGACACCGAACACCGGGGAGCTGTTTTTT.

This clonotype showed up many times. This chain joins TRBV14 and TRBJ2-7, with D perhaps TRBD1 or TRBD2 (6 bases each). There are 13 residues in the CDR3. The V gene lost 1 base and the J gene lost 5 bases, with 9 bases spanning the gap. Germline values: CDR1 SGHDN, CDR2 FVKESK. Here the CDR3 DNA reads TGTGCCAGCAGCCAAGCCGGGGGCGACGAGCAGTACTTC. It translates to CASSQAGGDEQYF.

This clonotype was detected a few times. This chain links TRBV4-1 with TRBJ2-5; no reliable D call. V lost 0 bases and J lost 2, with 10 bases in between. The CDR3 sequence is 15 residues long. In germline, CDR1 is MGHRA, CDR2 YSYEKL. CDR3 sequence: CASSQDGRQQETQYF. For the CDR3, the DNA is TGCGCCAGCAGCCAAGATGGAAGGCAGCAAGAGACCCAGTACTTC.

The rearrangement uses TRBV27 and TRBJ2-2; perhaps TRBD1 as D (6 bases). Trimming stripped 2 bases from V and 6 bases from J, with 13 bases between. Germline assignment: CDR1 MNHEY and CDR2 SMNVEV (reference sequence). This CDR3 region has 15 residues. CDR3 protein: CASSLRAGVAGELFF. The CDR3 region has the DNA TGTGCCAGCAGTTTAAGGGCAGGGGTCGCCGGGGAGCTGTTTTTT.

This clonotype was found a few times. The chain uses TRBV3-1 and TRBJ2-5, with D possibly TRBD2 on 7 matching bases. CDR3 length: 15 residues. Germline assignment: CDR1 LGHDT and CDR2 YNNKEL (reference sequence). V lost 1 base to trimming and J lost 5 bases, with 14 bases between them. The CDR3 DNA follows: TGTGCCAGCAGCCAAGTAGGGGGGGCCGATGAGACCCAGTACTTC. It translates to CASSQVGGADETQYF.

V and J are TRBV4-1 and TRBJ2-5; TRBD1 aligns across 7 bases. Germline-derived CDR1 and CDR2 are MGHRA and YSYEKL. The CDR3 runs to 14 residues. J gave up 3 bases and V 5 bases, and 6 bases lay outside the gene matches. The CDR3 region is CASSSRDSEETQYF. In DNA, the CDR3 is TGCGCCAGCAGCTCCCGGGACAGCGAAGAGACCCAGTACTTC.

V and J are TRBV2 and TRBJ2-3; D tentatively reads TRBD1 or TRBD2 (6 bases each). Trimming took 8 bases from V and 0 from J, leaving 9 bases between them. CDR3 length: 13 amino acids. CDR1 is SNHLY, CDR2 FYNNEI, per germline. The CDR3 DNA sequence: TGTGCCAGCGGGGGGCCTAGCACAGATACGCAGTATTTT. This translates into CASGGPSTDTQYF.

This clonotype was detected only a few times. The V and J genes are TRBV15 and TRBJ2-7, with D tentatively TRBD1 (6 bases). Trimming removed 3 bases at V and 4 bases at J, with 13 bases between. Germline CDR1 is LNHNV and CDR2 is YYDKDF (reference sequence). The CDR3 has 14 residues. CDR3 bases: TGTGCCACCAGCAGGGGGGCGGGTTCTTACGAGCAGTACTTC. It translates to CATSRGAGSYEQYF. Full variable domain (outside the CDR3, taken from reference TRBV15 and TRBJ2-7): DAMVIQNPRYQVTQFGKPVTLSCSQTLNHNVMYWYQQKSSQAPKLLFHYYDKDFNNEADTPDNFQSRRPNTSFCFLDIRSPGLGDTAMYLCATSRGAGSYEQYFGPGTRLTVT.

This clonotype was seen only a few times. The V and J genes are TRBV7-2 and TRBJ2-3, with D possibly being TRBD2 (7 bases). The CDR3 length is 16 residues. Germline CDR1 is SGHTA and CDR2 is FQGNSA. V gave up 1 base and J gave up 0 bases, with 11 bases separating them. DNA of the CDR3: TGTGCCAGCAGCTTAGTGGGGGGGGCTAGCACAGATACGCAGTATTTT. This encodes CASSLVGGASTDTQYF.

This chain links TRBV20-1 with TRBJ2-3, with TRBD2 matching 10 bases. The V gene end was trimmed by 1 base and the J gene end by 1 base; junction bases not matched to a gene: 8. Germline V CDR1 and CDR2: DFQATT, SNEGSKA (reference sequence). This CDR3 is built from 17 residues. DNA for the CDR3: TGCAGTGCTAGAGGGCTAGCGGGGGCTCGGGGCACAGATACGCAGTATTTT. Residues: CSARGLAGARGTDTQYF.